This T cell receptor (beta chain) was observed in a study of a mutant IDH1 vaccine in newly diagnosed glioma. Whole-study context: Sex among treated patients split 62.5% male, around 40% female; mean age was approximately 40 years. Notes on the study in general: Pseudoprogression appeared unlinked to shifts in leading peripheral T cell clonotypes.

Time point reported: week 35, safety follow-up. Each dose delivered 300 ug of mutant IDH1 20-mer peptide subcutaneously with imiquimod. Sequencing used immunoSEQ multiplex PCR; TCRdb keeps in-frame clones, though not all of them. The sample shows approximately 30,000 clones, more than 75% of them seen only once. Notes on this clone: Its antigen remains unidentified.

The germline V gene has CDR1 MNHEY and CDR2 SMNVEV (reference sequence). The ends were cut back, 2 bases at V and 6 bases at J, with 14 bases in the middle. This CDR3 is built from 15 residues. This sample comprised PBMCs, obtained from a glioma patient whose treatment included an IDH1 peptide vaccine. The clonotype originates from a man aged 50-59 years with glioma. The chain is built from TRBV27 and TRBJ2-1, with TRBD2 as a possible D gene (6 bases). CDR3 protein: CASSLGDSITNEQFF. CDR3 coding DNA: TGTGCCAGCAGTTTAGGGGACTCTATCACCAATGAGCAGTTCTTC.